This TCR beta chain derives from a study of blood T cell repertoires in COVID-19. On the study more broadly: Samples taken during acute and convalescent COVID-19 were collected in the United States, Italy and Spain. T cells, B-cell-depleted T cells, or PBMCs supplied cDNA or gDNA.

As originally analysed: Amplifying reference gene primers gave estimates of nucleated cell counts. Data came from immunoSEQ multiplex PCR; TCRdb stores just in-frame clones and leaves some out. That table gives V, J and clone size, and the DNA gave D and trimming. The sample shows hundreds of thousands of clones, 88% of them seen only once. This CDR3 contains 15 residues. Trimming pared 1 base from V and 1 base from J, leaving 12 bases between. Germline V gene data show CDR1 as SGHRS and CDR2 as YFSETQ. The TCR was taken from a woman aged 25 to 39 with acute or convalescent COVID-19. V and J are TRBV5-1 and TRBJ2-7, with TRBD2 as a possible D gene (6 bases). The source material was peripheral blood. The CDR3 protein is CASSLSGLRSYEQYF. The CDR3 region has the DNA TGCGCCAGCAGCTTGAGCGGGTTAAGATCCTACGAGCAGTACTTC.